The clone carrying this TCR beta chain was counted between two and nine times. The antigen is unknown. The J segment lost 5 bases and the V segment lost 4 bases, leaving 5 bases of the junction unmatched. The CDR3 spans 14 residues. Germline V gene lookup returns CDR1 MNHNS and CDR2 SASEGT. The sample belongs to a study of cytomegalovirus exposure and HLA in healthy donors. 13 Jbeta primers and 60 Vbeta primers were used for the PCR. Only in-frame clones appear in the TCRdb table, and some are missing; sequencing was by immunoSEQ multiplex PCR. The sample has roughly 190,000 clones; roughly 86% are singletons. Whole-study results and caveats: Researchers reported in a later analysis that a missense DCLRE1C variant was tied to TCR beta V- and J-gene trimming.

The V and J genes are TRBV6-1 and TRBJ1-2, with 9 bases that match TRBD1. Sequenced input: PBMCs. The source is a middle-aged man in good health and CMV-seropositive. The CDR3 reads CASSGTGAGYGYTF. CDR3 bases: TGTGCCAGCAGTGGGACAGGGGCTGGTTATGGCTACACCTTC.